These 11 T cell receptor beta chains originate from one sample sequenced in a study of OX40 agonist ivuxolimab in advanced cancers. Only in-frame clones appear in the TCRdb table, and some are missing; sequencing was by immunoSEQ multiplex PCR. The profile shows about 55,000 clones, 86% of them singletons. The sample was CD4+ or CD8+ T cells sorted from blood, taken in a trial of the OX40 agonist ivuxolimab. These receptors came from an adult with an advanced solid tumor such as melanoma, head and neck, liver or kidney cancer.

This chain connects TRBV19 to TRBJ2-7, with 10 bases fitting TRBD2. This CDR3 comprises 17 residues. Germline-derived CDR1 and CDR2 are LNHDA and SQIVND (reference sequence). J lost 5 bases, V lost 1 base, and 11 bases had no gene match. The CDR3 region has the DNA TGTGCCAGTAGTATAGGCCCTCAGAGGACTAGCGGACACGAGCAGTACTTC. Residues: CASSIGPQRTSGHEQYF.

For the CDR3, the DNA is TGTGCTAGTGGTTTGGCGCCAGGACACCCAGAGCAGTTCTTC. It yields the protein CASGLAPGHPEQFF. The gene calls are TRBV12-5 and TRBJ2-1; maybe TRBD1 (5 bases). Germline lookup yields CDR1 LGHNT and CDR2 FRNRAP. Trimming stripped 1 base from V and 10 bases from J, with 14 bases between. The CDR3 consists of 14 residues.

The V and J genes are TRBV5-1 and TRBJ1-2; 7 nucleotides match TRBD1. The CDR3 has 14 amino acids. CDR1 SGHRS and CDR2 YFSETQ come from the germline V gene. V shed 4 bases, J shed 4 bases, and the junction held 7 bases outside the gene matches. CDR3 DNA: TGCGCCAGCAGCCCGGGGACAGCTACCTATGGCTACACCTTC. It specifies CASSPGTATYGYTF.

This sequence joins TRBV2 and TRBJ2-7, with 9 nucleotides matching TRBD1. The CDR3 consists of 14 residues. Germline V lookup: CDR1 SNHLY, CDR2 FYNNEI. The V gene end was trimmed by 8 bases and the J gene end by 5 bases; junction bases not matched to a gene: 10. CDR3 in DNA: TGTGCCAGCGACGGGACAGGGATTTTCCACGAGCAGTACTTC. It encodes CASDGTGIFHEQYF.

This chain connects TRBV6-4 to TRBJ2-1; a weak D match, TRBD2 (5 bases). V was trimmed by 2 bases and J by 0 bases, leaving 5 bases between them. The CDR3 runs to 14 residues. Per germline, CDR1 MRHNA and CDR2 SNTAGT. This chain's CDR3 is CASSDGSSYNEQFF. The DNA of the CDR3 is TGTGCCAGCAGTGACGGGAGCTCCTACAATGAGCAGTTCTTC.

The chain employs TRBV5-1 and TRBJ2-5; D gene unclear. The germline V and J ends were trimmed by 0 bases and 4 bases, with 7 bases remaining between them. The germline V gene has CDR1 SGHRS and CDR2 YFSETQ. The CDR3 has 13 residues. CDR3: CASSLVVSETQYF. The CDR3 coding sequence is TGCGCCAGCAGCTTGGTTGTTTCAGAGACCCAGTACTTC.

This chain joins TRBV19 and TRBJ2-2, with D perhaps matching TRBD2 (6 bases). Trimming took 2 bases from V and 7 from J, leaving 11 bases between them. CDR3 size: 14 residues. Per germline, CDR1 LNHDA and CDR2 SQIVND (reference sequence). Written as DNA, the CDR3 is TGTGCCAGTAGTATAAGGGAGGTGGTCGGGGAGCTGTTTTTT. It is translated as CASSIREVVGELFF. The full variable domain, in which reference TRBV19 and TRBJ2-2 provide the parts outside the CDR3, is DGGITQSPKYLFRKEGQNVTLSCEQNLNHDAMYWYRQDPGQGLRLIYYSQIVNDFQKGDIAEGYSVSREKKESFPLTVTSAQKNPTAFYLCASSIREVVGELFFGEGSRLTVL.

The chain couples TRBV27 to TRBJ2-4, with 10 bases aligning to TRBD2. Per germline, CDR1 MNHEY and CDR2 SMNVEV (reference sequence). The CDR3 is made up of 15 amino acids. Trimming cost V 4 bases and J 8 bases; bases outside gene matches: 8. CDR3 sequence: CASSSSSGSMYIQYF. Here the CDR3 DNA reads TGTGCCAGCAGTTCGTCTAGCGGGAGCATGTACATTCAGTACTTC.

This clone was recorded once. The chain joins TRBV27 to TRBJ2-2; D not certain. Trimming cost V 3 bases and J 3 bases, with 8 bases left between them. From germline, CDR1 is MNHEY and CDR2 SMNVEV (reference sequence). CDR3 length: 14 amino acids. CDR3 region: CASSLNRYTGELFF. DNA of the CDR3: TGTGCCAGCAGTTTGAACAGATACACCGGGGAGCTGTTTTTT.

The V call is TRBV7-2, the J call TRBJ2-7, with 11 bases identical to TRBD2. Germline CDR1 is SGHTA and CDR2 is FQGNSA. J was trimmed by 3 bases and V by 5 bases; bases with no gene match: 15. The CDR3 sequence is 18 residues long. The CDR3 region has the DNA TGTGCCAGCAGCCCTAGACTAGCGGGATTCTCTTCCTACTACGAGCAGTACTTC. Residues: CASSPRLAGFSSYYEQYF.

This clone was found a few times. The chain combines TRBV11-2 with TRBJ2-7; 10 nucleotides agree with TRBD2. Germline V CDR1 and CDR2: SGHAT, FQNNGV. The trim removed 4 bases at V and 4 bases at J, leaving 7 bases unmatched. CDR3 size: 15 residues. CDR3 bases: TGTGCCAGCAGCTCCTCTAGCGGGAGAGGGTACGAGCAGTACTTC. This codes for CASSSSSGRGYEQYF.